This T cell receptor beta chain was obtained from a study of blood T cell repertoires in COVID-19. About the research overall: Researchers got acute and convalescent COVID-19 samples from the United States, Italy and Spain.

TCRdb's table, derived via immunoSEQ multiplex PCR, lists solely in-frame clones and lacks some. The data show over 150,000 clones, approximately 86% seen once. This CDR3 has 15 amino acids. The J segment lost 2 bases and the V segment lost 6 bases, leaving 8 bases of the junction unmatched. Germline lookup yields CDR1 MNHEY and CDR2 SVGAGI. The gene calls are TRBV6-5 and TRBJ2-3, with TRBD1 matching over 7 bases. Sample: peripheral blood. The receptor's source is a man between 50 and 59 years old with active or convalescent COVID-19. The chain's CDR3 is CASSTGQANTDTQYF. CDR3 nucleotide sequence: TGTGCCAGCAGCACAGGACAGGCGAACACAGATACGCAGTATTTT.